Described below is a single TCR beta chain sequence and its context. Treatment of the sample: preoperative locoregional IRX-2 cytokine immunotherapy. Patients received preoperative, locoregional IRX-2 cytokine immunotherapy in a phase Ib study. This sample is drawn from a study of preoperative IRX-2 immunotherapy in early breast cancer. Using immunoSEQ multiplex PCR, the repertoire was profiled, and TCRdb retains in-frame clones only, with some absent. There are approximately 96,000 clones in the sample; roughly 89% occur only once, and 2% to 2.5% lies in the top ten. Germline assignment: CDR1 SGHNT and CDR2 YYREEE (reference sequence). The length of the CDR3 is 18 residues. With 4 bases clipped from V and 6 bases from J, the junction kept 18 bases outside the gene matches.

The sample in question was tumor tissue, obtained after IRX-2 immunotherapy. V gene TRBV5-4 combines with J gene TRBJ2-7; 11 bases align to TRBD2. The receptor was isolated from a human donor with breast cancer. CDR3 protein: CASSQGRGLADRPGEQYF. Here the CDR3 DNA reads TGTGCCAGCAGCCAAGGAAGGGGACTAGCGGACCGCCCGGGCGAGCAGTACTTC.